The TCR beta chain described here comes from a study of spatial heterogeneity in lung cancer. Regarding the study as a whole: In blood, ubiquitous expanded tumor TCRs appeared more at resection than follow-up.

This clonotype was seen at least ten times. Its antigen is undetermined. TCRdb itself ran the 5' RACE reads through MiXCR, one entry per CDR3 protein. The table lists tens of thousands of distinct CDR3 sequences, approximately 12% of them singletons. The germline gives CDR1 LGHNA, CDR2 YSLEER. J was trimmed by 5 bases and V by 2 bases; bases with no gene match: 7. The CDR3 covers 16 residues. Time point here: sample taken at primary tumor resection. The study sequenced unsorted whole RNA from tumor, nontumor lung or frozen PBMC. The TCR sequence derives from a male donor with early-stage non-small cell lung cancer. The chain has TRBV4-3 and TRBJ2-2, with 8 positions matching TRBD1. The specimen was PBMCs, collected at surgery. Written as DNA, the CDR3 is TGCGCCAGCAGCCAATCCAGGGGGCGCAGGACCGGGGAGCTGTTTTTT. Its translation is CASSQSRGRRTGELFF.